This TCR beta chain derives from a study of blood T cell repertoires in COVID-19. This CDR3 contains 16 residues. Germline lookup yields CDR1 MDHEN and CDR2 SYDVKM. The V and J ends lost 6 bases and 0 bases, in that order; junction bases with no gene match: 4. Generated by immunoSEQ multiplex PCR, the TCRdb table keeps only in-frame clones and is missing some. This sample carries about 140,000 clones, roughly four fifths of them seen once, and the ten largest clones take more than 7%. This clonotype originated in a human donor in a cohort sampled during active COVID-19. The chain carries TRBV28 and TRBJ2-2; 10 bases map to TRBD1. Material: peripheral blood. CDR3 protein: CASRTTGGTNTGELFF. As DNA, the CDR3 is TGTGCCAGCAGGACGACAGGGGGCACGAACACCGGGGAGCTGTTTTTT.